This note documents a single TCR beta chain sequence. The source of the sample is a study of CD8+CD57+ T cells in acquired aplastic anemia. The CDR3 totals 12 residues. Germline-derived CDR1 and CDR2 are LNHNV and YYDKDF (reference sequence). V dropped 3 bases and J dropped 6 bases, with 9 bases sitting between them. Profiling that covered TCR beta VDJ and CDR3 relied on genomic DNA as its template. TCRdb analysed the reads with MiXCR anew, one entry per CDR3 protein. Of 100,000 to 150,000 distinct CDR3 sequences in the sample, 48% were seen once. The receptor was isolated from a human donor in good health, serving as a control. The V and J genes are TRBV15 and TRBJ2-7; D is unresolved. Sequencing was carried out using sorted CD4+, CD8+, or CD8+CD57+ T cells (not recorded which) from PBMCs. CDR3 loop: CATSRGWGEQYF. Here the CDR3 DNA reads TGTGCCACCAGCAGGGGATGGGGCGAGCAGTACTTC.